This entry is about one T cell receptor (beta chain). Its antigen remains unidentified. The sorted Tregs were CD4+CD25+CD127-/low cells. Per the germline V gene, CDR1 is MNHNS and CDR2 is SASEGT. The CDR3 extends over 14 amino acids. V was trimmed by 4 bases and J by 0 bases, leaving 7 bases between them. Study observations and caveats: Tumor Tregs overlapped most with tumor, then blood, naive CD4+ cells.

Constant-region reverse primers amplified full-length variable regions, followed by semi-nested Nested Universal Primer A PCR. From the 5' RACE reads, TCRdb called clonotypes with MiXCR, one entry per CDR3 protein. Of 46,000 or so distinct CDR3 sequences listed, about a fifth are singletons. What was sequenced was Tregs sorted from a lymph node. The chain employs TRBV6-1 and TRBJ1-3; D is undetermined. The origin of this receptor is a female donor with breast cancer. The CDR3 loop reads CASSVSGSGNTIYF. For the CDR3, the DNA is TGTGCCAGCAGTGTCAGCGGCTCTGGAAACACCATATATTTT.